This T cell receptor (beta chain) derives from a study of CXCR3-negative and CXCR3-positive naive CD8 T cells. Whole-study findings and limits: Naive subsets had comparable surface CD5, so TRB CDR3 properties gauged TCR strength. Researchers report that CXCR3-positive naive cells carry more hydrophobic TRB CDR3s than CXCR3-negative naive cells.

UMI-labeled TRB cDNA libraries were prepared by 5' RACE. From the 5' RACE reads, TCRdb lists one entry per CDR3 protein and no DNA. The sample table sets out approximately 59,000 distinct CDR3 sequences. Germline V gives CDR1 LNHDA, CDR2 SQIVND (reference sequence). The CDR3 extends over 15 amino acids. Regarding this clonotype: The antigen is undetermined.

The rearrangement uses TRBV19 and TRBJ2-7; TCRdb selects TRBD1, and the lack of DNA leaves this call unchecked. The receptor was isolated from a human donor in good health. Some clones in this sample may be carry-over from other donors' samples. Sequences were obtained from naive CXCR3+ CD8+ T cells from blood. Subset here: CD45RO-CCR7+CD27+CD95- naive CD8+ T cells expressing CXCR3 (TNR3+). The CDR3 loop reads CASSAKGSSSYEQYF.